This T cell receptor (beta chain) stems from a study of pediatric ulcerative colitis. One to two pinch biopsies were taken from the rectum during colonoscopy. The germline gives CDR1 SNHLY, CDR2 FYNNEI. J lost 2 bases, V lost 3 bases, and 3 bases had no gene match. The CDR3 spans 15 residues. This clone was picked up a small number of times. TCRdb's copy holds only in-frame clones and misses some; the assay was immunoSEQ multiplex PCR. The table shows some 15,000 clones, with more than 75% occurring only once. The material sequenced was gut tissue. The chain recombines TRBV2 with TRBJ1-2; 10 nucleotides match TRBD1. This clonotype originated in a boy under 18 who was a control in a study of pediatric ulcerative colitis. This CDR3 is CASSDGTGVNYGYTF. Written as DNA, the CDR3 is TGTGCCAGCAGTGATGGGACAGGGGTAAACTATGGCTACACCTTC.